Included here is one TCR beta chain sequence, with context. Its target is not known. V gave up 1 base and J gave up 9 bases; unmatched junction bases: 17. Germline V gene data show CDR1 as GTSNPN and CDR2 as SVGIG (reference sequence). This CDR3 is 17 amino acids long. These data are taken from a study of T cell responses to AZD1222 COVID-19 vaccine. Profiled with immunoSEQ multiplex PCR; TCRdb holds only in-frame clones, not every one. This table holds some 130,000 clones, 80% to 95% found once. Study-wide results and limits: The donor group comprised mostly white British people and more females; the analysis possibly underestimated clonal diversity. CD4 TCRs associated with vaccination spanned spike, dominating at 160-218 and 743-854. Seropositivity was recorded at baseline in only a handful of AZD1222 recipients. Regions left unmutated in variants are reportedly the target of nearly half of spike-specific TCRs.

The material sequenced was peripheral blood, taken on day 0 of AZD1222 vaccination. V is TRBV30 and J is TRBJ1-5; 8 bases are shared with TRBD1. The clonotype comes from an adult in good health. CDR3 coding DNA: TGTGCCTGGAGTGCCCAATACCCTGACAGGGGTCTATCGCCCCAGCATTTT. Its protein is CAWSAQYPDRGLSPQHF.